This T cell receptor (beta chain) emerged from a study of CD8 T cells in Susac syndrome. V dropped 2 bases and J dropped 2 bases, with 9 bases sitting between them. The germline gives CDR1 MNHEY, CDR2 SVGAGI. The CDR3 contains 15 residues. About 0.45 to 1 ug RNA was reverse transcribed with random hexamers. Multiplex immunoSEQ PCR targeted 54 Vbeta and 13 Jbeta TCR beta segments. TCRdb called the immunoSEQ multiplex PCR reads again in MiXCR, with one record for every CDR3 protein. The table includes around 180,000 distinct CDR3 sequences, 95% detected once. This sequence was found in a human donor with multiple sclerosis. Sequenced: CD4+ T cells from PBMCs. The rearrangement links TRBV6-5 to TRBJ1-4, with D perhaps matching TRBD1 (6 bases). This chain's CDR3 is CASSYRGGTNEKLFF. The CDR3 DNA follows: TGTGCCAGCAGTTACCGGGGGGGCACTAATGAAAAACTGTTTTTT.